This paragraph covers one T cell receptor (beta chain) sequence. These data are taken from a study of siplizumab effects on memory and regulatory T cells. The CDR3 spans 14 residues. With 4 bases removed from V and 5 bases from J, the gap between germline ends came to 15 bases. Germline CDR1 and CDR2: MNHNS and SASEGT. Clones were read by immunoSEQ multiplex PCR, and TCRdb kept only the in-frame ones, dropping some. The data show around 83,000 clones, over 80% seen once. This clonotype was sampled from a human donor in good health. The chain employs TRBV6-1 and TRBJ2-7; D gene unclear. Sequencing was carried out using CD4+ T cells sorted from blood. This CDR3 is CASSAGPARDEQYF. As DNA, the CDR3 is TGTGCCAGCAGTGCAGGCCCCGCCCGAGACGAGCAGTACTTC.